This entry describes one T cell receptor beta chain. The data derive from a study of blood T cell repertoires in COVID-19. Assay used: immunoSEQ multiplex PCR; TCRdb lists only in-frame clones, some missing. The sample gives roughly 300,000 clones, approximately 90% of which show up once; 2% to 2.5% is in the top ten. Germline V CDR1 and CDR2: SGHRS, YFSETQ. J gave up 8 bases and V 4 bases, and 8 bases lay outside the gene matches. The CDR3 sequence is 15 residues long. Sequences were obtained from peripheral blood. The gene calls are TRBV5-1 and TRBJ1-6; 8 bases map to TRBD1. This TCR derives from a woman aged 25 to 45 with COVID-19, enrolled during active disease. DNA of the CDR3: TGCGCCAGCAGCCCCGACCCAGGGGGCGATTCACCCCTCCACTTT. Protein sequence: CASSPDPGGDSPLHF. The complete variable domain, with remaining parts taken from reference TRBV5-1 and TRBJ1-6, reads KAGVTQTPRYLIKTRGQQVTLSCSPISGHRSVSWYQQTPGQGLQFLFEYFSETQRNKGNFPGRFSGRQFSNSRSEMNVSTLELGDSALYLCASSPDPGGDSPLHFGNGTRLTVT.